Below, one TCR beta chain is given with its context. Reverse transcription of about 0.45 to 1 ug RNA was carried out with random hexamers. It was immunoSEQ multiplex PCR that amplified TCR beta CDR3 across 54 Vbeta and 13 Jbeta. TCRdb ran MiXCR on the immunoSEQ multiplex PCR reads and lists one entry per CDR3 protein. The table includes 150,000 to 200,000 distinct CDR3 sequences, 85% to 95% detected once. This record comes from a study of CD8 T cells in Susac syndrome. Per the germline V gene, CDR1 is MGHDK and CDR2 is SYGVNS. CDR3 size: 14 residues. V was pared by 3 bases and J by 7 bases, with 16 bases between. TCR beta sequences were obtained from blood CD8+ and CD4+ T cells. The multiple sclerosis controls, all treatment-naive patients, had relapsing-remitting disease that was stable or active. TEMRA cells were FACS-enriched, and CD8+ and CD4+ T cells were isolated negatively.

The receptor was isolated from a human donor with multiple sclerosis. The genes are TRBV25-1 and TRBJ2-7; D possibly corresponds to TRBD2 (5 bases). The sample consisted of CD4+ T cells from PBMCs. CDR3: CASSDVRVPQEQYF. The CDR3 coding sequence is TGTGCCAGCAGTGACGTGAGGGTCCCTCAAGAGCAGTACTTC.